Following are 13 T cell receptor beta chains from one sample sequenced in a study of cytomegalovirus exposure and HLA in healthy donors. Use of 60 Vbeta and 13 Jbeta primers characterized the PCR. Method: immunoSEQ multiplex PCR; TCRdb's copy keeps in-frame clones and lacks some. Found here are roughly 180,000 clones, almost 85% of them singletons; the top ten hold approximately 0.26%. Sequenced sample: PBMCs. The receptors come from a boy younger than 18 in good health and CMV-seronegative.

The V call is TRBV7-2, the J call TRBJ1-5, with TRBD1 as a possible D gene (6 bases). Per germline, CDR1 SGHTA and CDR2 FQGNSA. V gave up 5 bases and J gave up 3 bases, with 20 bases separating them. The CDR3 is made up of 17 amino acids. In DNA, the CDR3 is TGTGCCAGCAGCAATTTGGGGCAGGGGCGAGACAATCAGCCCCAGCATTTT. Its protein is CASSNLGQGRDNQPQHF.

The J gene is TRBJ2-7, the V gene TRBV27, with unresolved D. The V gene's germline CDR1 is MNHEY and CDR2 SMNVEV (reference sequence). Between the trimmed V and J ends, which lost 6 bases and 2 bases, there was a span of 8 bases. The CDR3 is 12 amino acids. The CDR3 protein is CASSQTPYEQYF. The CDR3 DNA reads TGTGCCAGCAGCCAAACACCCTACGAGCAGTACTTC.

This chain links TRBV9 with TRBJ2-2, with D perhaps matching TRBD1 (6 bases). Germline lookup yields CDR1 SGDLS and CDR2 YYNGEE. The CDR3 sequence is 16 residues long. With 0 bases removed from V and 0 bases from J, the gap between germline ends came to 9 bases. The CDR3 is CASSVATGSNTGELFF. Here the CDR3 DNA reads TGTGCCAGCAGCGTAGCTACAGGGTCGAACACCGGGGAGCTGTTTTTT.

V gene TRBV25-1 combines with J gene TRBJ2-5; D not certain. The CDR3 consists of 11 residues. Germline lookup yields CDR1 MGHDK and CDR2 SYGVNS. V was clipped by 5 bases and J by 5 bases, with 6 bases between them. The CDR3, as DNA: TGTGCCAGCAGTTTGGCCGAGACCCAGTACTTC. Amino acid sequence: CASSLAETQYF.

The count of this clone is one. This chain links TRBV6-5 with TRBJ2-2, with a possible D match to TRBD2 (6 bases). The V gene lost 5 bases and the J gene lost 5 bases, with 9 bases spanning the gap. Per the germline V gene, CDR1 is MNHEY and CDR2 is SVGAGI. The CDR3 consists of 13 residues. In DNA form, the CDR3 reads TGTGCCAGCAGTCACGGGGGAACCGGGGAGCTGTTTTTT. It is translated as CASSHGGTGELFF.

The V call is TRBV20-1, the J call TRBJ1-3, with no clear D. This CDR3 contains 11 residues. Trimming cost V 6 bases and J 6 bases, with 9 bases left between them. Germline V gene sequence: CDR1 DFQATT, CDR2 SNEGSKA (reference sequence). The CDR3 bases are TGCAGTGCCTATAAATTAAACACCATATATTTT. It translates to CSAYKLNTIYF.

The gene calls are TRBV2 and TRBJ2-7, with D unclear. V gave up 3 bases and J gave up 4 bases, with 7 bases separating them. The CDR3 has 12 residues. Germline V gives CDR1 SNHLY, CDR2 FYNNEI. The CDR3 sequence is CASSEAVYEQYF. Here the CDR3 DNA reads TGTGCCAGCAGTGAGGCAGTATACGAGCAGTACTTC.

This chain links TRBV5-1 with TRBJ2-5; 12 positions match TRBD2. The CDR3 extends over 17 amino acids. V lost 4 bases, J lost 3 bases, and 10 bases stayed unmatched. Germline loops: CDR1 SGHRS, CDR2 YFSETQ. CDR3 in DNA: TGCGCCAGCAGCCCGGGAGAGACTAGCGGGGGCGAAGAGACCCAGTACTTC. This translates into CASSPGETSGGEETQYF.

V and J are TRBV6-5 and TRBJ1-4, with 9 nucleotides matching TRBD1. Unmatched junction bases numbered 7, after V lost 6 bases and J lost 8 bases. CDR3 length: 14 residues. Germline values: CDR1 MNHEY, CDR2 SVGAGI. The DNA for the CDR3 is TGTGCCAGCAGCCAACAGGGGGCGAAAGAAAAACTGTTTTTT. It codes for CASSQQGAKEKLFF.

The rearrangement links TRBV5-1 to TRBJ2-1, with 8 positions matching TRBD2. The trim removed 4 bases at V and 2 bases at J, leaving 14 bases unmatched. CDR3 length: 18 residues. CDR1 and CDR2 from the germline V gene are SGHRS and YFSETQ. The CDR3 reads CASSPFRRQRETYNEQFF. The CDR3 region has the DNA TGCGCCAGCAGCCCCTTCAGGAGACAGCGGGAGACCTACAATGAGCAGTTCTTC.

The V and J genes are TRBV7-9 and TRBJ2-5; the match to TRBD2 covers 12 bases. In germline, CDR1 is SEHNR, CDR2 FQNEAQ (reference sequence). J lost 5 bases, V lost 6 bases, and 13 bases had no gene match. This CDR3 contains 17 residues. CDR3 sequence reads: CASRLPSSGGAGETQYF. CDR3 coding DNA: TGTGCCAGCAGACTACCGTCTAGCGGGGGGGCGGGGGAGACCCAGTACTTC.

The chain carries TRBV5-6 and TRBJ2-6; D may be TRBD2 (7 bases). V was clipped by 0 bases and J by 9 bases, with 13 bases between them. CDR1 is SGHDT and CDR2 is YYEEEE in the germline V gene. The CDR3 runs 15 residues. The CDR3 region has the DNA TGTGCCAGCAGCTTGGGGGGAGGGGGTGACAACGTCCTGACTTTC. Translated: CASSLGGGGDNVLTF.

This chain joins TRBV5-1 and TRBJ2-1; TRBD2 matches at 10 bases. CDR1 SGHRS and CDR2 YFSETQ come from the germline V gene. The CDR3 extends over 15 amino acids. V was clipped by 5 bases and J by 4 bases; unmatched bases: 6. DNA of the CDR3: TGCGCCAGCAGTTTTAGGACTAGCGGTTACAATGAGCAGTTCTTC. The encoded protein is CASSFRTSGYNEQFF.